Listed below are T cell receptor beta chains from one sample, sequenced in a study of blood T cell repertoires in COVID-19. Only in-frame clones appear in the TCRdb table, and some are missing; sequencing was by immunoSEQ multiplex PCR. The sample shows some 120,000 clones, more than 75% of them seen only once. Sequencing used peripheral blood. The receptor source for this set is a woman in her sixties with acute or convalescent COVID-19. Both conserved end residues are part of each CDR3. A D gene is named only where the DNA matches it firmly. For some rows the clone size is stated as once, few or many, or as a class when expanded; others skip it.

J,V,size,D,CDR3,DNA
TRBJ2-1,TRBV6-2/TRBV6-3,.,TRBD2,CASSAAGGRYNEQFF,TGTGCCAGCAGCGCCGCGGGAGGGCGTTACAATGAGCAGTTCTTC
TRBJ1-1,TRBV5-8,.,.,CASSLGLMNTEAFF,TGTGCCAGCAGCTTGGGACTCATGAACACTGAAGCTTTCTTT
TRBJ1-2,TRBV6-6,.,.,CASSRLGGDYGYTF,TGTGCCAGCAGTCGACTCGGGGGTGACTATGGCTACACCTTC
TRBJ2-7,TRBV5-1,.,TRBD2,CASSSGTSGIYEQYF,TGCGCCAGCAGCTCCGGGACTAGCGGGATCTACGAGCAGTACTTC
TRBJ1-2,TRBV5-6,.,TRBD1,CASSPPLIGQAQDF,TGTGCCAGCAGCCCACCTCTTATAGGACAGGCCCAAGACTTC
TRBJ2-1,TRBV10-2,.,TRBD2,CASSSSGTPNEQFF,TGCGCCAGCAGTTCTAGCGGGACCCCCAATGAGCAGTTCTTC
TRBJ1-2,TRBV7-2,.,TRBD1,CASSFGTGNYGYTF,TGTGCCAGCAGCTTCGGGACAGGGAACTATGGCTACACCTTC
TRBJ2-7,TRBV5-5,.,.,CASSLETPGEQYF,TGTGCCAGCAGCTTGGAAACCCCCGGGGAGCAGTACTTC
TRBJ2-2,TRBV28,.,TRBD2,CASSLTPLTLAGNTGELFF,TGTGCCAGCAGTTTAACCCCCCTAACACTAGCGGGTAACACCGGGGAGCTGTTTTTT
TRBJ1-2,TRBV19,.,.,CASSLSVGYTF,TGTGCCAGTAGTCTAAGCGTCGGCTACACCTTC
TRBJ1-1,TRBV5-1,.,.,CASSALMNIEAFF,TGCGCCAGCAGCGCTCTTATGAACATTGAAGCTTTCTTT
TRBJ1-1,TRBV9,once,.,CASSGGFTEAFF,TGTGCCAGCAGCGGAGGATTCACTGAAGCTTTCTTT
TRBJ1-5,TRBV11-2,.,.,CASSPGGVGGVNQPQHF,TGTGCCAGCAGCCCCGGAGGGGTAGGCGGGGTCAATCAGCCCCAGCATTTT
TRBJ1-2,TRBV6-6,.,.,CASSYPQGRYGYTF,TGTGCCAGCAGTTACCCCCAGGGGCGCTATGGCTACACCTTC
TRBJ2-2,TRBV5-5,.,.,CASSWTAGNTGELFF,TGTGCCAGCAGCTGGACAGCCGGGAACACCGGGGAGCTGTTTTTT
TRBJ1-6,TRBV28,.,TRBD1,CASTDRSSYNSPLHF,TGTGCCAGCACGGACAGGAGCTCCTATAATTCACCCCTCCACTTT
TRBJ1-1,TRBV6-5,.,.,CASSTNLEAFF,TGTGCCAGCAGCACAAACCTTGAAGCTTTCTTT
TRBJ1-4,TRBV18,.,.,CASSERIATNEKLFF,TGTGCCAGCTCAGAGCGTATTGCAACTAATGAAAAACTGTTTTTT
TRBJ1-1,TRBV3-1/TRBV3-2,.,TRBD1,CASSPSDRRITNTEAFF,TGTGCCAGCAGCCCCTCGGACAGGCGTATAACGAACACTGAAGCTTTCTTT
TRBJ2-7,TRBV11-2,.,.,CASSLDTGFTYEQYF,TGTGCCAGCAGCTTAGACACGGGATTCACCTACGAGCAGTACTTC
TRBJ1-6,TRBV14,.,.,CASSRQGYSPLHF,TGTGCCAGCAGCCGCCAGGGCTATTCACCCCTCCACTTT
TRBJ1-2,TRBV20-1,.,.,CSASLGKSNYGYTF,TGCAGTGCTAGTCTAGGCAAATCTAACTATGGCTACACCTTC
TRBJ1-2,TRBV6-5,once,.,CASSSTDRANYGYTF,TGTGCCAGCAGTTCGACGGACAGAGCTAACTATGGCTACACCTTC
TRBJ2-2,TRBV7-8,.,TRBD1,CASSPRGSTGELFF,TGTGCCAGCAGCCCCAGGGGGAGCACCGGGGAGCTGTTTTTT
TRBJ2-7,TRBV3-1/TRBV3-2,few,.,CASSQDWTGEGFYEQYF,TGTGCCAGCAGCCAAGATTGGACGGGAGAAGGCTTCTACGAGCAGTACTTC
TRBJ2-7,TRBV6-5,.,TRBD2,CASSYFAGDEQYF,TGTGCCAGCAGTTACTTCGCGGGGGACGAGCAGTACTTC
TRBJ1-3,TRBV28,.,TRBD1,CAIGQGRNTIYF,TGTGCCATCGGACAGGGCAGAAACACCATATATTTT
TRBJ2-1,TRBV5-4,.,.,CASSPSADYNEQFF,TGTGCCAGCAGCCCCAGTGCGGATTACAATGAGCAGTTCTTC
TRBJ1-6,TRBV6-1,.,.,CASSEATGQSSYNSPLHF,TGTGCCAGCAGTGAAGCGACGGGACAAAGCTCCTATAATTCACCCCTCCACTTT
TRBJ1-1,TRBV10-3,.,.,CAISREMNTEAFF,TGTGCCATCAGCCGAGAGATGAACACTGAAGCTTTCTTT
TRBJ1-2,TRBV2,.,TRBD1,CASIRTGTGGYTF,TGTGCCAGCATCCGAACAGGGACAGGCGGCTACACCTTC
TRBJ2-7,TRBV5-1,.,TRBD2,CASRVGGDYEQYF,TGCGCCAGCAGAGTGGGAGGGGACTACGAGCAGTACTTC